This TCR beta chain was sequenced in a study of T cell responses to AZD1222 COVID-19 vaccine (dated by TCRdb to about 2021). Looking at the study overall: AZD1222 recipients whose second dose came at about 4 weeks and those whose second dose came at about 12 weeks were combined into one group, since spike-specific TCR depth and breadth did not differ between the two schedules. Trial participants were enrolled by age into subgroups of 18-55, 56-69 and 70-plus years, and about 150, 27 and 61 TCR-sequenced participants, respectively, were included in these subgroups. TCR sequencing was performed for over 230 trial participants, of whom 200 to 210 were given two doses of AZD1222 and around 26 were given two doses of MenACWY control vaccine.

The paper's findings and limits, for the study overall: Reportedly, almost half of the unique spike-specific TCRs recognized epitopes lying outside the regions that are mutated in the B.1.351 and B.1.1.7 variants. No day 14 peak-response samples were available, so repertoires were characterized only after the peak T cell response. Conclusions about previously exposed vaccinees are limited because only six or seven AZD1222 recipients were SARS-CoV-2 seropositive at baseline. Participants were mostly white British and included more females than males, and it was suggested by the authors that clonal diversity may have been underestimated. A significant rise in spike-specific TCR breadth and depth was observed after two AZD1222 doses relative to day 0 and relative to MenACWY recipients. The 56-69-year group was small, and its depth increase did not reach significance, likely because of low power. The vaccine-associated CD4 TCRs covered the entire spike protein, and the dominant responses fell in regions 160-218 and 743-854.

As regards this clone: Its specific antigen is unknown. The record has no base qualities; no much larger clone is one base away.

The CDR3 regions of human TCRbeta chains were analyzed by immunosequencing. The original methods were these. TCRs in the repertoires were matched against a reference library of SARS-CoV-2-specific TCRs that had been generated with the MIRA antigen-specificity platform. Breadth was defined as the fraction of unique TCRs that were SARS-CoV-2-associated. Depth was defined as the fraction of total T cells that were SARS-CoV-2-associated. Using the MIRA data, each spike-specific TCR was mapped to the spike region that the TCR reacts to and placed in a CD4 or CD8 class. Log10-transformed breadth and depth values were compared by one-way ANOVA with Sidak's multiple comparisons tests. TCRdb retrieved this table from immuneACCESS and kept in-frame rearrangements only. Not all clones are present; in checked studies, unresolved V genes account for under half, and no reason is known for the remainder. The D gene and trimming were derived from the DNA, and the V and J assignments and clone size from that table. Counted in this sample were some 97,000 clones; less than 90% of them appeared once. 16% of the sample goes to the ten largest clones.

The time point label of this sample denotes: baseline before first vaccination. The vaccinee samples were drawn from two UK trials, COV001 and COV002, one of which was a single-blind randomized controlled phase 2/3 trial testing AZD1222 (ChAdOx1 nCoV-19) in healthy adults. For TCRbeta chain sequencing, PBMC samples were collected from trial participants at day 0 and at day 28 after the second dose. This TCR came from an adult in good health. Sequencing used peripheral blood, obtained on day 0 of AZD1222 vaccination.

The DNA reads TGTGCCAGCAGTCCAGGGACAGGGGCGAACACTGAAGCTTTCTTT. Its coded protein is CASSPGTGANTEAFF. In this chain, TRBV28 is recombined with TRBJ1-1, and 10 junction bases match TRBD1. Trimmed from V: 5 bases; trimmed from J: 1 base; junction bases lacking a gene match: 4. CDR1 and CDR2, looked up from the germline V gene, are MDHEN and SYDVKM. The CDR3 covers 15 residues, taking in both the cysteine and the phenylalanine. The CDR3 DNA has 45 bases and is translated from base 1.